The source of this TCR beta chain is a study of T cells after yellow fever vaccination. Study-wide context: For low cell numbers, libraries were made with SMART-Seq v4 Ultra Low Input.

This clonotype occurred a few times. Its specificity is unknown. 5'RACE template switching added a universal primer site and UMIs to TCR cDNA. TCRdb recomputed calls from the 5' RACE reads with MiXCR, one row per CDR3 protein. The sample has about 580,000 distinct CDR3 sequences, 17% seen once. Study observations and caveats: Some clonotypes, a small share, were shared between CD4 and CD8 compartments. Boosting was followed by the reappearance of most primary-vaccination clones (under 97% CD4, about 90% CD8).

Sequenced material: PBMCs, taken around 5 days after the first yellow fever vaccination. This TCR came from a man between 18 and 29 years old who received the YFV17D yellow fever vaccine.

The CDR3 is CASSQDLRGQGHGYTF. CDR3 sequence (DNA): TGTGCCAGCAGCCAAGATTTAAGGGGACAGGGGCATGGCTACACCTTC. The V call is TRBV4-2, the J call TRBJ1-2, with 10 bases that match TRBD1. J was trimmed by 6 bases and V by 0 bases; bases with no gene match: 7. CDR1 is LGHNA and CDR2 is YNFKEQ in the germline V gene. The length of the CDR3 is 16 residues.